This TCR beta chain was obtained from a study of identical twins. Study-level points and caveats: In cord blood, abundant beta clonotypes had fewer insertions; memory showed no trend. Not following the same donors, the study drew its conclusions from cross-sectional statistical analysis. Invariant cells of the MAIT and iNKT types might have partly distorted the zero-insertion analyses. Models underpredicted monozygotic twin sharing of out-of-frame TCR alpha.

The germline V gene has CDR1 SNHLY and CDR2 FYNNEI. The V gene lost 4 bases and the J gene lost 3 bases, with 12 bases spanning the gap. This CDR3 spans 14 amino acids. TCRdb reprocessed the 5' RACE reads via MiXCR and lists one record per CDR3 protein. Among about 100,000 distinct CDR3 sequences listed, roughly 6% were seen once. This clonotype was seen only a few times. Antigen unknown. The sequencing sample was made of memory T cells sorted from blood. The TCR was taken from a woman aged 45 to 65 in good health. The rearrangement links TRBV2 to TRBJ2-5; D could derive from TRBD1 or TRBD2 (5 bases each). CDR3 nucleotides: TGTGCCAGCAGTGCCTGGGGGATTGAAGAGACCCAGTACTTC. As protein: CASSAWGIEETQYF.